The clone carrying this T cell receptor beta chain was seen once. In the source study's methods: By means of reference gene primer amplification, nucleated cell counts were estimated. Profiling relied on immunoSEQ multiplex PCR, and the TCRdb table lists in-frame clones only, not all of them. V, J and clone size are taken as reported in that table, and D and trimming were inferred from the DNA itself. The data show around 250,000 clones, with around 83% seen just once and roughly 5% held by the top ten. This sample is drawn from a study of blood T cell repertoires in COVID-19. On the study more broadly: The United States, Italy and Spain supplied acute and convalescent COVID-19 samples. T cells, B-cell-depleted T cells, or PBMCs supplied cDNA or gDNA.

The V and J ends lost 4 bases and 0 bases, in that order; junction bases with no gene match: 10. The CDR3 totals 17 residues. Germline-derived CDR1 and CDR2 are SGHDT and YYEEEE. The sequence derives from a man aged 80 or over with acute or convalescent COVID-19. Sequencing was carried out using peripheral blood. The chain joins TRBV5-6 to TRBJ2-1; 7 nucleotides agree with TRBD2. The DNA for the CDR3 is TGTGCCAGCAGCCTCGGACTAGAAATATTCTCCTACAATGAGCAGTTCTTC. Translation gives CASSLGLEIFSYNEQFF.